The TCR beta chain described here comes from a study of blood T cells in healthy people across ages. Whole-study findings and limits: Changes in expanded clonotypes were possibly confounded, as the CMV status of donors was unknown.

From germline, CDR1 is LGHNA and CDR2 YNFKEQ. The CDR3 has 15 residues. V was pared by 4 bases and J by 2 bases, with 12 bases between. Sample-barcoded 5' priming and a J-beta primer mix drove a second PCR of about 7 to 11 cycles. Through a template-switch adaptor with 12 random nucleotides, each cDNA molecule received a tag. TCRdb used MiXCR to reprocess the 5' RACE reads, holding one entry per CDR3 protein. The sample has 950,000 to 1,200,000 distinct CDR3 sequences, more than 30% seen once; the top ten hold about 12%. Details on this clonotype: Its specificity is unknown. A much larger clone differs by one base, so this may be a read error.

Per sample, no less than 5 micrograms of total RNA were extracted. Material for sequencing was blood. This clonotype was sampled from a man aged 18 to 29 in good health. The V and J genes are TRBV4-2 and TRBJ2-1; D is tentatively TRBD1 or TRBD2 (5 bases each). The CDR3 region is CASSPRDVTYNEQFF. CDR3 nucleotide sequence: TGTGCCAGCAGCCCCCGGGACGTAACCTACAATGAGCAGTTCTTC.